This T cell receptor beta chain is drawn from a study of blood T cell repertoires in COVID-19. Study-level background: T cells, B-cell-depleted T cells, or PBMCs supplied cDNA or gDNA.

Repertoires were generated with immunoSEQ multiplex PCR, while TCRdb's copy carries only in-frame clones and drops some. The repertoire holds about 220,000 clones, about 88% seen once, with 2.9% in the top ten. CDR3 length: 16 amino acids. Unmatched junction bases numbered 13, after V lost 9 bases and J lost 4 bases. Germline V gives CDR1 MDHEN, CDR2 SYDVKM. This clone was detected only once. The specimen sequenced was peripheral blood. This chain uses TRBV28 with TRBJ1-2, with 11 bases fitting TRBD1. The sequence was collected from a man aged 50 or older who had recovered from COVID-19. The CDR3 reads CASRTGGDSVSYGYTF. Written as DNA, the CDR3 is TGTGCCAGTAGGACAGGGGGCGATTCGGTCTCCTATGGCTACACCTTC.